Reported below is one T cell receptor (beta chain). Measured with immunoSEQ multiplex PCR; TCRdb has only the in-frame clones, and not every one. The table lists about 130,000 clones, more than 75% of them singletons. Germline CDR1 is SNHLY and CDR2 is FYNNEI. The CDR3 length is 14 residues. The V end lost 2 bases, the J end lost 5 bases, and 11 bases lay between the germline ends. This sample was taken from a study of control samples from healthy donors and cancer patients. The receptor was derived from a man aged 18 to 29 in good health. Sequenced input: blood. The chain has TRBV2 and TRBJ2-3; tentatively, D is TRBD2 (5 bases). CDR3 nucleotides: TGTGCCAGCAGTGAAAGAGGGCCTGTAGATACGCAGTATTTT. Protein: CASSERGPVDTQYF.